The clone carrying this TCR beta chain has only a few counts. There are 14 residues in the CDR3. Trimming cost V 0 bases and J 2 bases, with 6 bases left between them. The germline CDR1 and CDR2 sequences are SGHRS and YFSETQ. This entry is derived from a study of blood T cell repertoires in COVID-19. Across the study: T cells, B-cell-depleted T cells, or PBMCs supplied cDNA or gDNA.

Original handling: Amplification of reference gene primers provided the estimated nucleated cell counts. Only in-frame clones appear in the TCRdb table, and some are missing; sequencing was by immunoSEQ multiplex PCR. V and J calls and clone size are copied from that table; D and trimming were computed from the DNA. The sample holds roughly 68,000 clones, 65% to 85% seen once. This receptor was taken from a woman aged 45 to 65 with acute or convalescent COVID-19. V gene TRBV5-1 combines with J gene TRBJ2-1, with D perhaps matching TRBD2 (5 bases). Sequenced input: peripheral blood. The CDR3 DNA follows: TGCGCCAGCAGCTTGGCCGGGACCTACAATGAGCAGTTCTTC. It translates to CASSLAGTYNEQFF.